This is a list of T cell receptor beta chains from one sample in a study of blood T cells in healthy people across ages. TCRdb fed the 5' RACE reads into MiXCR, producing one record per CDR3 protein. The sample lists about 650,000 distinct CDR3 sequences, over 40% occurring once. The sample consisted of blood. The receptors were sampled from a woman of 80 years or more in good health. CDR3s include the opening cysteine and the closing phenylalanine or tryptophan. Fields, in order: J gene, V gene, CDR3 protein.

TRBJ2-1,TRBV25-1,CVSRAGEQFF
TRBJ2-5,TRBV11-2,CASTARARQETQYF
TRBJ2-3,TRBV11-2,CASSVRLAGVTDTQYF
TRBJ2-1,TRBV5-1,CASSLPQTYNEQFF
TRBJ1-2,TRBV3-1,CASSQDWTATF
TRBJ2-6,TRBV4-2,CASRSSTGLSSGANVLTF
TRBJ2-2,TRBV6-6,CASRGGGDTGELFF
TRBJ2-5,TRBV2,CASRTDKGTQYF
TRBJ2-1,TRBV10-1,CASSAEIAGYYNEQFF
TRBJ1-5,TRBV2,CASMARENQPQHF
TRBJ1-5,TRBV13,CASSLGGWGNQPQHF
TRBJ2-7,TRBV6-2/TRBV6-3,CASSYGQRGGLYEQYF
TRBJ2-3,TRBV27,CAGTRGWAGTSTDTQYF
TRBJ2-2,TRBV4-1,CASSQDPSRGRTGELFF
TRBJ2-1,TRBV20-1,CSVLYRDWLSNEQFF
TRBJ1-1,TRBV7-2,CASSVGDRGAEAFF
TRBJ2-3,TRBV9,CASSVRGNTETQYF
TRBJ2-3,TRBV6-2/TRBV6-3,CASINRVYSTDTQYF
TRBJ2-4,TRBV9,CASSDRDNLGGNIQYF
TRBJ2-5,TRBV20-1,CSAREGQGQNYNEQYF
TRBJ2-7,TRBV25-1,CASSLGTNKNEQYF
TRBJ2-7,TRBV12-3/TRBV12-4,CASSLTGASNEQYF
TRBJ2-7,TRBV20-1,CSARADSRYEQYF